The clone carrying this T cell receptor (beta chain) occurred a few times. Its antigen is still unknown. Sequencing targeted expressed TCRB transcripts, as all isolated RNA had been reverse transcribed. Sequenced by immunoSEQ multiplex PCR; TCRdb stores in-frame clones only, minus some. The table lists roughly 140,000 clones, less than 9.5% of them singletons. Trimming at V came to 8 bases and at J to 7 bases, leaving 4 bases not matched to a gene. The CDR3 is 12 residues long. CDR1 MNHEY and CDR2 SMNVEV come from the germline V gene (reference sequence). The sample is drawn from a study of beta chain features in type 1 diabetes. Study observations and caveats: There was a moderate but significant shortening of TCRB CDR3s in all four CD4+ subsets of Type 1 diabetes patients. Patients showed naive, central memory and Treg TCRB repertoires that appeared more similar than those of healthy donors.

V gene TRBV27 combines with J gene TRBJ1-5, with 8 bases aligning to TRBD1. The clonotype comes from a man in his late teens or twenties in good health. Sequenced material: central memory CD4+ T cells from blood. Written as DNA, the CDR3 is TGTGCCAGCGGAGACAGGGGACAGCCCCAGCATTTT. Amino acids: CASGDRGQPQHF.